Listed below are T cell receptor beta chains from one sample, sequenced in a study of CD8 T cells in Susac syndrome. TCRdb fed the immunoSEQ multiplex PCR reads into MiXCR, producing one record per CDR3 protein. The repertoire holds about 210,000 distinct CDR3 sequences, with about 96% as singletons. Sequencing was carried out using CD4+ T cells from PBMCs. These receptors were taken from a human donor with multiple sclerosis. Each CDR3 is given with its conserved first and last residue. Each record gives: clone size, J gene, D gene, V gene, CDR3 DNA, CDR3 protein. D genes are given only for firm matches. The size of a clone is reported for some rows only, either as once, few or many, or as a class for expanded clones.

>NA|TRBJ2-7|TRBD1|TRBV20-1
TGCAGTGCTAGCCGGGACAGGGGCAACGAGCAGTACTTC
CSASRDRGNEQYF
>NA|TRBJ2-4|NA|TRBV20-1
TGCAGTGCTTGGGATAGCCAAAACATTCAGTACTTC
CSAWDSQNIQYF
>NA|TRBJ2-7|TRBD1|TRBV5-1
TGCGCCAGCAGCTCCCCGGGACAGGGGGCCTACGAGCAGTACTTC
CASSSPGQGAYEQYF
>NA|TRBJ2-5|NA|TRBV7-3
TGTGCCAGCAGCAAGGACTTGAAAGAGACCCAGTACTTC
CASSKDLKETQYF
>NA|TRBJ1-5|TRBD1|TRBV12-3/TRBV12-4
TGTGCCAGCACCAGGACAGGGGTTAGCGGGGGGCCCCAGCATTTT
CASTRTGVSGGPQHF
>NA|TRBJ2-7|NA|TRBV14
TGTGCCAGCAGCCAACACCCCCCCGGGCCTCGCGAGCAGTACTTC
CASSQHPPGPREQYF
>NA|TRBJ1-2|NA|TRBV6-5
TGTGCCAGCAGTTACTCGACGGGCCTCTATGGCTACACCTTC
CASSYSTGLYGYTF
>NA|TRBJ1-1|NA|TRBV29-1
TGCAGCGTCGGACACACGAACACTGAAGCTTTCTTT
CSVGHTNTEAFF
>NA|TRBJ1-5|NA|TRBV18
TGTGCCAGCTCACAGGGGTCGGTTAATCAGCCCCAGCATTTT
CASSQGSVNQPQHF
>NA|TRBJ2-7|NA|TRBV29-1
TGCAGCGTTGCGGGTCAGGGCATCTACGAGCAGTACTTC
CSVAGQGIYEQYF
>NA|TRBJ2-7|TRBD1|TRBV20-1
TGCAGTGCCACCCCAGGGGGTTACGAGCAGTACTTC
CSATPGGYEQYF
>once|TRBJ2-5|NA|TRBV27
TGTGCCAGCAGACCTCGGGTGGGCAAACCCGGGGAGACCCAGTACTTC
CASRPRVGKPGETQYF
>once|TRBJ2-5|NA|TRBV7-3
TGTGCCAGCAGCTTAAATCCGGGGCTGACGGCCCAGTACTTC
CASSLNPGLTAQYF
>NA|TRBJ1-5|TRBD1|TRBV10-3
TGTGCCATCAGTGAATCAGGGGGCCTGAGTCAGCCCCAGCATTTT
CAISESGGLSQPQHF
>NA|TRBJ2-5|NA|TRBV28
TGTGCCAGCAGCTCAACTGCCCGTTTGGAGACCCAGTACTTC
CASSSTARLETQYF
>NA|TRBJ2-7|TRBD2|TRBV20-1
TGCAGTGCGGACACAGGGACTAGCGGGAAGGGGCAGTACTTC
CSADTGTSGKGQYF
>NA|TRBJ2-4|TRBD2|TRBV5-6
TGTGCCAGCAGCTTGGGTCGACTAGCGGTAGCCAAAAACATTCAGTACTTC
CASSLGRLAVAKNIQYF
>NA|TRBJ2-1|TRBD2|TRBV12-3/TRBV12-4
TGTGCCAGCAGCCTCACTCGACTAAGCGGGGGGGCCGATGAGCAGTTCTTC
CASSLTRLSGGADEQFF
>NA|TRBJ1-5|TRBD1|TRBV29-1
TGCAGCGTTGAAGGTGCCCAGGGGGCGCGTGGCAATCAGCCCCAGCATTTT
CSVEGAQGARGNQPQHF
>once|TRBJ2-1|NA|TRBV29-1
TGCAGCGTGAAACCCCAACCAGCGGATTACAATGAGCAGTTCTTC
CSVKPQPADYNEQFF
>NA|TRBJ2-1|TRBD1|TRBV29-1
TGCAGCGGACAGGGGGCTGAGCAGTTCTTC
CSGQGAEQFF